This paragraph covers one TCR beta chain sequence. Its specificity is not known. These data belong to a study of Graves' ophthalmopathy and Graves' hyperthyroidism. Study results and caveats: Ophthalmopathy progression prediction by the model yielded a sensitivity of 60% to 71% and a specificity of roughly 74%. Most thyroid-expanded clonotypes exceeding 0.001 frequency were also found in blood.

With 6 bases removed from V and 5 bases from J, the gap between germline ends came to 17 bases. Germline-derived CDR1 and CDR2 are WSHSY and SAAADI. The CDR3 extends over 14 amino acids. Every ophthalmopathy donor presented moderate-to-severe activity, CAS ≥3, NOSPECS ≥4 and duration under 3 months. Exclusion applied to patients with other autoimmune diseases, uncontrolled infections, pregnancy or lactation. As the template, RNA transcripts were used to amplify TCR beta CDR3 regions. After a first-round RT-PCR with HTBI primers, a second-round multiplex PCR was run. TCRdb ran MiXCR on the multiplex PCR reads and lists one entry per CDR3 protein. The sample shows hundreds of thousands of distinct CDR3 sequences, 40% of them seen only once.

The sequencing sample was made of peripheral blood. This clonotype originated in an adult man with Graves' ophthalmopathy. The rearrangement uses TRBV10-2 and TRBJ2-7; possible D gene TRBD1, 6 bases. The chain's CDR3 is CASRKGRGWNEQYF. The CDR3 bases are TGCGCCAGCAGGAAGGGCAGGGGTTGGAACGAGCAGTACTTC.